This T cell receptor (beta chain) emerged from a study of neurological immune-mediated disorders. Unsorted libraries were generated from 2 million PBMCs held at -80 degrees C. This clonotype has at least ten counts. The antigen remains undetermined. Between the trimmed V and J ends, which lost 1 base and 7 bases, there was a span of 13 bases. The CDR3 is made up of 13 amino acids. Per the germline V gene, CDR1 is GTSNPN and CDR2 is SVGIG (reference sequence). Using its own MiXCR run on the 5' RACE reads, TCRdb lists one record per CDR3 protein. The sample has 65,000 to 75,000 distinct CDR3 sequences, 4.5% to 5.5% seen once. Study-wide results and caveats: It was HTLV-1-associated myelopathy that showed the most TCR clonal expansion, while multiple sclerosis showed the least, falling below healthy controls. TCR-beta repertoires seemed private in all groups, with no expanded CDR3 amino acid sequences shared.

Sequenced: PBMCs. The rearrangement joins TRBV30 to TRBJ1-1, with D tentatively TRBD1 (5 bases). This TCR was sampled from an older woman with multiple sclerosis. As DNA, the CDR3 is TGTGCCTGGAGTGCTTTTGTTGGGGGTGAAGCTTTCTTT. It yields the protein CAWSAFVGGEAFF.